Listed here are 11 T cell receptor beta chains from one sample, sequenced in a study of cytomegalovirus exposure and HLA in healthy donors. PCR used 60 Vbeta primers and 13 Jbeta primers. Repertoires were generated with immunoSEQ multiplex PCR, while TCRdb's copy carries only in-frame clones and drops some. Here the sample spans 75,000 to 90,000 clones, over 75% being singletons. Sequenced sample: PBMCs. The source of these receptors is a human donor in good health.

As for this clone: One junction end does not reproduce the germline sequence, and a read error may be involved. V usage is TRBV4-3 and J usage is TRBJ1-2; 7 nucleotides line up with TRBD1. Germline values: CDR1 LGHNA, CDR2 YSLEER. This CDR3 contains 16 residues. DNA of the CDR3: TGCGCCAGCAGCCAAGATCAGGGGGGTAAAATCCGTGGCTACCCCTTC. Translated: CASSQDQGGKIRGYPF.

The V gene is TRBV9, the J gene TRBJ1-2, with 12 bases aligning to TRBD1. This CDR3 contains 16 residues. The junction had 8 bases not matched to a gene; V was cut back by 3 bases and J by 5 bases. Germline V gives CDR1 SGDLS, CDR2 YYNGEE. The CDR3 coding sequence is TGTGCCAGCAGCGACCGGGACAGGGGGCAACGGTATGGCTACACCTTC. It specifies CASSDRDRGQRYGYTF.

The chain combines TRBV9 with TRBJ2-7; 14 bases match TRBD2. V shed 0 bases and J 7 bases; nucleotides not matched to a gene: 3. CDR1 and CDR2 (germline): SGDLS, YYNGEE. The length of the CDR3 is 15 residues. In DNA form, the CDR3 reads TGTGCCAGCAGCGTAGGACTAGCGGGGGGGAGGGAGCAGTACTTC. It is translated as CASSVGLAGGREQYF.

The chain joins TRBV14 to TRBJ2-3, with 9 bases fitting TRBD2. Germline trimming cut 4 bases from V and 4 bases from J; bases unmatched to any gene: 6. The germline CDR1 and CDR2 sequences are SGHDN and FVKESK. The CDR3 contains 15 residues. CDR3 residues: CASSLTSGAADTQYF. The CDR3 DNA is TGTGCCAGCAGCCTGACTAGCGGCGCCGCAGATACGCAGTATTTT.

The J gene is TRBJ2-6, the V gene TRBV12-5; 7 bases match TRBD2. Germline V gene lookup returns CDR1 LGHNT and CDR2 FRNRAP. CDR3 length equals 16 residues. V was clipped by 1 base and J by 2 bases; unmatched bases: 2. The CDR3 coding sequence is TGTGCTAGTGGTTTGGAAGGGAGGGCTGGGGCCAACGTCCTGACTTTC. The encoded protein is CASGLEGRAGANVLTF.

This clone was counted only a few times. The chain couples TRBV6-5 to TRBJ2-1, with TRBD1 matching 7 bases. This CDR3 contains 15 residues. Germline V gene data show CDR1 as MNHEY and CDR2 as SVGAGI. V gave up 4 bases and J gave up 2 bases; unmatched junction bases: 5. CDR3 region: CASSLTGLTYNEQFF. The CDR3 nucleotides are TGTGCCAGCAGTTTGACAGGGCTGACCTACAATGAGCAGTTCTTC.

This chain joins TRBV7-2 and TRBJ2-3, with a weak D call TRBD2 (7 bases). V was trimmed by 3 bases and J by 6 bases, leaving 13 bases between them. The CDR3 spans 14 residues. CDR1 SGHTA and CDR2 FQGNSA come from the germline V gene. CDR3 nucleotide sequence: TGTGCCAGCAGCTTTTGGGAGGGGGGGGATACGCAGTATTTT. This sequence encodes CASSFWEGGDTQYF.

For this clone: Compared with germline, one end of the junction differs, possibly owing to a read error. The CDR3: CASSQDGGIGNQPQNF. The CDR3 nucleotides are TGCGCCAGCAGCCAAGATGGAGGGATTGGCAATCAGCCCCAGAATTTT. The chain uses TRBV4-1 and TRBJ1-5; no clear D. The V gene's germline CDR1 is MGHRA and CDR2 YSYEKL. The CDR3 consists of 16 residues.

This clone was observed a single time. CDR3 in amino acids: CASSPAGANYGYTF. CDR3 nucleotide sequence: TGTGCCAGCAGCCCAGCGGGGGCTAACTATGGCTACACCTTC. The chain joins TRBV9 to TRBJ1-2; D might be TRBD1 (5 bases). Germline V gene sequence: CDR1 SGDLS, CDR2 YYNGEE. The CDR3 is 14 amino acids. V lost 4 bases and J lost 0, with 10 bases in between.

This clone was observed a handful of times. The rearrangement joins TRBV7-6 to TRBJ2-1; 7 bases line up with TRBD1. The CDR3 loop spans 14 amino acids. V dropped 5 bases and J dropped 4; count of bases not matched to a gene: 5. Germline V gene data show CDR1 as SGHVS and CDR2 as FNYEAQ. The CDR3 loop is CASSNGQAYNEQFF. CDR3 DNA sequence: TGTGCCAGCAGCAACGGACAGGCGTACAATGAGCAGTTCTTC.

The V and J genes are TRBV6-4 and TRBJ1-5; 7 positions match TRBD1. CDR3 length equals 14 residues. Germline V gene sequence: CDR1 MRHNA, CDR2 SNTAGT. After removal of 3 bases from V and 7 bases from J, the junction contained 6 bases not matched to a gene. The DNA for the CDR3 is TGTGCCAGCAGTGATTACAGGGGCCGGCAGCCCCAGCATTTT. Translation: CASSDYRGRQPQHF.